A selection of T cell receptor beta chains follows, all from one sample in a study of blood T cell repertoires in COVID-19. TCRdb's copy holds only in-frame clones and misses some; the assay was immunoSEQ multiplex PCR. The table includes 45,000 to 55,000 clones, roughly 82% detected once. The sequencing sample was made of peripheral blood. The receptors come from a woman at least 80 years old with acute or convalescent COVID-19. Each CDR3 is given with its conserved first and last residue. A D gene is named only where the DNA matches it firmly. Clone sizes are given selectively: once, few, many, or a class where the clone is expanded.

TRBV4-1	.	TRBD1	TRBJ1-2	CASSQDRGGRGLGYTF	TGCGCCAGCAGCCAAGATAGGGGAGGCAGGGGGCTCGGCTACACCTTC
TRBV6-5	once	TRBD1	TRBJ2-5	CASSPGTGFAETQYF	TGTGCCAGCAGCCCCGGGACAGGGTTCGCGGAGACCCAGTACTTC
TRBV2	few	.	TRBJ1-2	CASSGRSSYGYTF	TGTGCCAGCAGTGGACGGAGTTCCTATGGCTACACCTTC
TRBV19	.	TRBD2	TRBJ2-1	CASSSSSGRPNEQFF	TGTGCCAGTAGTTCCTCTAGCGGGAGGCCCAATGAGCAGTTCTTC
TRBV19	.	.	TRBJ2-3	CASREADTQYF	TGTGCCAGTAGGGAGGCAGATACGCAGTATTTT
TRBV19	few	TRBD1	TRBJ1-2	CASSNPGTVAGYTF	TGTGCCAGTAGTAACCCTGGGACAGTCGCGGGCTACACCTTC
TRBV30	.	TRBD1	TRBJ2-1	CAWGRDRWNEQFF	TGTGCCTGGGGCCGGGACAGATGGAATGAGCAGTTCTTC
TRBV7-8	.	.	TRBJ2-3	CASSLVPGMFDAQYF	TGTGCCAGCAGCTTAGTGCCGGGGATGTTTGATGCGCAGTATTTT
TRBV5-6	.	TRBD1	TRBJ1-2	CASSLIGTGIQNYGYTF	TGTGCCAGCAGCCTTATCGGGACAGGGATCCAAAACTATGGCTACACCTTC
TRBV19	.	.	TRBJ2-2	CASSINGVKVAGKLFF	TGTGCCAGTAGTATAAACGGGGTAAAGGTCGCCGGGAAGCTGTTTTTT
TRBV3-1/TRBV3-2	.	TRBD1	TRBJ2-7	CASSQDKGQEWF	TGTGCCAGCAGCCAAGATAAGGGACAGGAATGGTTC
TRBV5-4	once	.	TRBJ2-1	CASSLRGSPYNEQFF	TGTGCCAGCAGCTTGAGGGGGAGCCCCTACAATGAGCAGTTCTTC
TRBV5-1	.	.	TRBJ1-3	CASSLNGGAAGNTIYF	TGCGCCAGCAGCTTGAATGGGGGCGCTGCTGGAAACACCATATATTTT
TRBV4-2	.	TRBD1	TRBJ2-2	CASSVDFDRADGELFF	TGTGCCAGCAGCGTAGACTTCGACAGGGCCGATGGGGAGCTGTTTTTT
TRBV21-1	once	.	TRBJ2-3	CATTIRRTDTTDTQYF	TGTGCCACCACCATCCGTAGGACGGACACCACAGATACGCAGTATTTT
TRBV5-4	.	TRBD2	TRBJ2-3	CASSLRTSGTDTQYF	TGTGCCAGCAGCTTGAGGACTAGCGGCACAGATACGCAGTATTTT
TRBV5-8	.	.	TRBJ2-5	CASSLVSEETQYF	TGTGCCAGCAGCTTGGTGTCAGAAGAGACCCAGTACTTC
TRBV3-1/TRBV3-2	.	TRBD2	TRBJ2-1	CASSQDVAGVFNEQFF	TGTGCCAGCAGCCAAGACGTAGCGGGAGTTTTCAATGAGCAGTTCTTC
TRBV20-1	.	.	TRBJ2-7	CSARSGFEQYF	TGCAGTGCTAGATCAGGTTTTGAGCAGTACTTC
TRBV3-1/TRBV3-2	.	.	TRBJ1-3	CASSPRGAGNTIYF	TGTGCCAGCAGCCCCCGGGGGGCTGGAAACACCATATATTTT
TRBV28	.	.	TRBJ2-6	CASSSRVSGANVLTF	TGTGCCAGCAGTTCCAGGGTTTCTGGGGCCAACGTCCTGACTTTC
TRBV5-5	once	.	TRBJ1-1	CASSLMRQGISEAFF	TGTGCCAGCAGCTTAATGCGTCAGGGGATATCTGAAGCTTTCTTT
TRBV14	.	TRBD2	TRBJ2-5	CASSQDLGTSVEETQYF	TGTGCCAGCAGCCAAGATCTCGGGACTAGCGTGGAAGAGACCCAGTACTTC
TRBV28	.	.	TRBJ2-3	CASSSDRNTDTQYF	TGTGCCAGCAGTTCAGACAGGAACACAGATACGCAGTATTTT
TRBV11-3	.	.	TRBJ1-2	CASSLDPGPWGYTF	TGTGCCAGCAGCTTAGACCCTGGCCCATGGGGCTACACCTTC
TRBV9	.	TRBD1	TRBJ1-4	CASSVQGARGEKLFF	TGTGCCAGCAGCGTTCAGGGGGCGCGAGGCGAAAAACTGTTTTTT
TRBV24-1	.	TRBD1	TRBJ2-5	CATSDRQGAILEETQYF	TGTGCCACCAGTGATCGGCAGGGGGCTATTTTGGAAGAGACCCAGTACTTC
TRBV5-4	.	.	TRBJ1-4	CASSIPGSGGEKLFF	TGTGCCAGCAGCATTCCAGGGTCGGGGGGGGAAAAACTGTTTTTT
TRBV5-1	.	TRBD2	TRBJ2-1	CASSAGSPGGFNEQFF	TGCGCCAGCAGCGCGGGGAGCCCGGGGGGGTTCAATGAGCAGTTCTTC
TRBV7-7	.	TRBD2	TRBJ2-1	CASSLAPAPGLAGENEQFF	TGTGCTAGCAGCTTAGCGCCGGCCCCGGGACTAGCGGGAGAGAATGAGCAGTTCTTC
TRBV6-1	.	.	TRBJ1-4	CASSELRRDLEEKLFF	TGTGCCAGCAGTGAATTGAGGAGGGATTTAGAGGAAAAACTGTTTTTT
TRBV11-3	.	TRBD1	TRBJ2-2	CASSQGTGSTGELFF	TGTGCCAGCAGCCAAGGGACAGGGAGCACCGGGGAGCTGTTTTTT
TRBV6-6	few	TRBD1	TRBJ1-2	CASSHDRGRGLGYTF	TGTGCCAGCAGTCACGACAGGGGGCGAGGGTTAGGCTACACCTTC
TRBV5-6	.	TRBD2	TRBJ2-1	CASSSVSSGGASNEQFF	TGTGCCAGCAGCTCCGTTTCGAGCGGGGGGGCCTCAAATGAGCAGTTCTTC
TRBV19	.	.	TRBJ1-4	CASSRTTNEKLFF	TGTGCCAGTAGCCGTACAACTAATGAAAAACTGTTTTTT
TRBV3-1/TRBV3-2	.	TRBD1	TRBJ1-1	CASSTGGSKVTEAFF	TGTGCCAGCAGCACAGGGGGCAGTAAGGTCACTGAAGCTTTCTTT
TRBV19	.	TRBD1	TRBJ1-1	CASIPQGTRLMGMNTEAFF	TGTGCCAGTATCCCACAGGGGACGAGGCTTATGGGAATGAACACTGAAGCTTTCTTT
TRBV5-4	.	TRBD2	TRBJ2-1	CASSLLAGVYNEQFF	TGTGCCAGCAGCCTATTAGCGGGAGTCTACAATGAGCAGTTCTTC
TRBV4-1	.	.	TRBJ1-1	CASSQAGTLNTEAFF	TGCGCCAGCAGCCAAGCCGGGACTCTTAACACTGAAGCTTTCTTT
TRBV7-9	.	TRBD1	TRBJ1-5	CASSRTGDPTQHF	TGTGCCAGCAGCCGGACAGGGGACCCGACCCAGCATTTT
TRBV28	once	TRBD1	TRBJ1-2	CASRKTGLNYGYTF	TGTGCCAGCAGAAAGACAGGGCTTAACTATGGCTACACCTTC